This T cell receptor (beta chain) was retrieved from a study of PD-L1 blockade in urothelial cancer. About the study: Males with bladder-origin urothelial cancer made up about 85% of the roughly 29 patients.

The method was immunoSEQ multiplex PCR; TCRdb's version includes in-frame clones alone and lacks a portion of them. The sample yields 100,000 to 150,000 clones, about 83% seen once. As for time point: peripheral blood 6 weeks after treatment start. This sequence was found in a man in his fifties with urothelial cancer. The source was PBMCs, collected around atezolizumab (anti-PD-L1) treatment.

CDR3 coding DNA: TGTGCCAGCAGCGTAGCCGGGGTCTCTGGAAACACCATATATTTT. It is translated as CASSVAGVSGNTIYF. The rearrangement joins TRBV9 to TRBJ1-3, with D unclear. Germline values: CDR1 SGDLS, CDR2 YYNGEE. The CDR3 is 15 amino acids. With 0 bases removed from V and 0 bases from J, the gap between germline ends came to 7 bases.